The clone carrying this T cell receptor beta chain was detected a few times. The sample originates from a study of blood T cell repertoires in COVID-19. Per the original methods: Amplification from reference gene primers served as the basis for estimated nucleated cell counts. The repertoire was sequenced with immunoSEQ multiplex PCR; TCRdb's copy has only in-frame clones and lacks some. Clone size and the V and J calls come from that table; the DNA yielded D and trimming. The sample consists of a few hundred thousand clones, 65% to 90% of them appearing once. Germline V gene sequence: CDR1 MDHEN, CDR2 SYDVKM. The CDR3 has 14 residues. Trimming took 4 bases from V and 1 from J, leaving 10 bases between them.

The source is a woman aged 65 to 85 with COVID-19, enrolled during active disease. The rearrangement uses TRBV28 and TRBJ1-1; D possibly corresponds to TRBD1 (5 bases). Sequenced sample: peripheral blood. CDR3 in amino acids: CASSSPGENTEAFF. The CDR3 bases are TGTGCCAGCAGTTCCCCGGGGGAGAACACTGAAGCTTTCTTT.